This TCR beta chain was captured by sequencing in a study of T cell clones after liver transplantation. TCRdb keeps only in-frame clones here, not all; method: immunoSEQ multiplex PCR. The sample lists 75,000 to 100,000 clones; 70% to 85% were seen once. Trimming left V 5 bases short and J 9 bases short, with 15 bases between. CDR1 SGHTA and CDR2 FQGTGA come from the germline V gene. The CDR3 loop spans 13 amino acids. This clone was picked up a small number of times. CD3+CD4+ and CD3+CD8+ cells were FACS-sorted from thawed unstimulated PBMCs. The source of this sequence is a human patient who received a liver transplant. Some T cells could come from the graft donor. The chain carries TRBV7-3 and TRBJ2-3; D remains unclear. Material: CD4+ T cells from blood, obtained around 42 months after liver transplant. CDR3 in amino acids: CASSQTTAQTQYF. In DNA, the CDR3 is TGTGCCAGCAGCCAAACAACGGCCCAGACGCAGTATTTT.